This T cell receptor beta chain was sequenced for a study of blood T cell repertoires in COVID-19. Researchers sorted participants into cohorts using their self-reported clinical history. Produced via immunoSEQ multiplex PCR; TCRdb's table is partial and in-frame only. The sample lists 150,000 or so clones; around 79% were seen once. The CDR3 is 14 amino acids. V was cut by 9 bases and J by 6 bases, with 17 bases left in between. Germline V gene sequence: CDR1 LNHDA, CDR2 SQIVND (reference sequence). The receptor was isolated from a man aged 45 to 65 who had recovered from COVID-19. Input material: PBMCs or T cells enriched from blood (not recorded which). V is TRBV19 and J is TRBJ2-2, with a tentative D call TRBD2 (6 bases). The CDR3 region is CASQRDSTAGELFF. CDR3 sequence (DNA): TGTGCCAGCCAGAGGGACTCAACGGCCGGGGAGCTGTTTTTT. The whole variable domain, remainder taken from reference TRBV19 and TRBJ2-2, is DGGITQSPKYLFRKEGQNVTLSCEQNLNHDAMYWYRQDPGQGLRLIYYSQIVNDFQKGDIAEGYSVSREKKESFPLTVTSAQKNPTAFYLCASQRDSTAGELFFGEGSRLTVL.